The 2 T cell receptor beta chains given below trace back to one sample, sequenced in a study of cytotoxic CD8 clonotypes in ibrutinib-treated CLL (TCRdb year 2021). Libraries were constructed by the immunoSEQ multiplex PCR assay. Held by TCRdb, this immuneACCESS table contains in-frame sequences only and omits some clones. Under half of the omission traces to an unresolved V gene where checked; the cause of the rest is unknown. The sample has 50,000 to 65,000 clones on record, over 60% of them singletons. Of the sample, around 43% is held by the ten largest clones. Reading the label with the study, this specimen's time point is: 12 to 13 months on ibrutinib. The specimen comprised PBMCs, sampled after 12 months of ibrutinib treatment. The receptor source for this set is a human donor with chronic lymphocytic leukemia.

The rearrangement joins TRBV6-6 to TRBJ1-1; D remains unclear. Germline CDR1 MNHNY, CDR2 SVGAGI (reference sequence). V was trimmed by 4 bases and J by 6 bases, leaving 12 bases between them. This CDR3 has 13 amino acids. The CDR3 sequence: CASSWAPTAEAFF. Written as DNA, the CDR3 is TGTGCCAGCAGTTGGGCTCCGACCGCTGAAGCTTTCTTT.

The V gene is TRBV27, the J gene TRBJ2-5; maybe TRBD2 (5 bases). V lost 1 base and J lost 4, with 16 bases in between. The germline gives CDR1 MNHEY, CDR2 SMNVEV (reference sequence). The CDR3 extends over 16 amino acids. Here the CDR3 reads CASSLFPGRAGETQYF. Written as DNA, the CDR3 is TGTGCCAGCAGTTTATTTCCCGGGCGGGCCGGAGAGACCCAGTACTTC.